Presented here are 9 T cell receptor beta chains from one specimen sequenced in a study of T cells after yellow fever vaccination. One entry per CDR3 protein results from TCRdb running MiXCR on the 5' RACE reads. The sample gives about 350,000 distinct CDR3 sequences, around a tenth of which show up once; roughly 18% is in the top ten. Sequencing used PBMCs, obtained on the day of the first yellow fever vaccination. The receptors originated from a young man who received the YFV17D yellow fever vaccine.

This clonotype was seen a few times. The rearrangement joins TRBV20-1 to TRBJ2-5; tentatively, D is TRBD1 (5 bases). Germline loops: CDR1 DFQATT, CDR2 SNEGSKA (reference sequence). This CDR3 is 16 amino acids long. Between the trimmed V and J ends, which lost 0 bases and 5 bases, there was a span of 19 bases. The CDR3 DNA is TGCAGTGCTAGAGATCTTCAGGGTTCGAGTTTGGAGACCCAGTACTTC. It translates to CSARDLQGSSLETQYF.

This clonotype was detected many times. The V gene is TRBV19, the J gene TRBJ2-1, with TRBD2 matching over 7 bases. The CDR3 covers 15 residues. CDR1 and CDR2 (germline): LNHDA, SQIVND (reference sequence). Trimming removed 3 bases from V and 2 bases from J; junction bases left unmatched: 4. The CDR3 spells CASSISSGAYNEQFF. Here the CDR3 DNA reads TGTGCCAGTAGTATTTCTAGCGGAGCCTACAATGAGCAGTTCTTC. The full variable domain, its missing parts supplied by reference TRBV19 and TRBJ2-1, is DGGITQSPKYLFRKEGQNVTLSCEQNLNHDAMYWYRQDPGQGLRLIYYSQIVNDFQKGDIAEGYSVSREKKESFPLTVTSAQKNPTAFYLCASSISSGAYNEQFFGPGTRLTVL.

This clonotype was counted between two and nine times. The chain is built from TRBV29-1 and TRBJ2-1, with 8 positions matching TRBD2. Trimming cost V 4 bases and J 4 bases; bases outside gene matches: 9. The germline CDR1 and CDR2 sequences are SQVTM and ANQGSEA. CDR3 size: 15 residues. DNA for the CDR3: TGCAGCGTTGTAGAGCGGGGGAGCCGATACAATGAGCAGTTCTTC. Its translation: CSVVERGSRYNEQFF.

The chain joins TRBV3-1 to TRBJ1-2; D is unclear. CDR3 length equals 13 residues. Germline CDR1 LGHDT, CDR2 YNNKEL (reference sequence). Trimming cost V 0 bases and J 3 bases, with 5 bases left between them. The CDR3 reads CASSQDSDYGYTF. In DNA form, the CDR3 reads TGTGCCAGCAGCCAAGATTCAGACTATGGCTACACCTTC.

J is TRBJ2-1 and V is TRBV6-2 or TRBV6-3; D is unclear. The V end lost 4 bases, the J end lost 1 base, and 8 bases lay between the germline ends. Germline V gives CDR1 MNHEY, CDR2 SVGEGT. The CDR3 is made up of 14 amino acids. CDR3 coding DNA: TGTGCCAGCAGTTCCGGGCGGTCCTACAATGAGCAGTTCTTC. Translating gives CASSSGRSYNEQFF.

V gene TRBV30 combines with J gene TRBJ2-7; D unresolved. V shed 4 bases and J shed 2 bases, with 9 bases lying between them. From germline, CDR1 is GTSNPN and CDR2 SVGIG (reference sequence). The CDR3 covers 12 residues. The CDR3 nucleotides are TGTGCCTGGACCACCGAGGCCTACGAGCAGTACTTC. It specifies CAWTTEAYEQYF.

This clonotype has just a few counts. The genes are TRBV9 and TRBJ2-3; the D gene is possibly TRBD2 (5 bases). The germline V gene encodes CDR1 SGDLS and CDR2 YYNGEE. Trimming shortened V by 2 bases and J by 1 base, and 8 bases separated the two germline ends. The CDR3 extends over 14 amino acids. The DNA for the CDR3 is TGTGCCAGCAGCGTTGGACTGGGCACAGATACGCAGTATTTT. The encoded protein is CASSVGLGTDTQYF. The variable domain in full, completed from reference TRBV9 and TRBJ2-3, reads DSGVTQTPKHLITATGQRVTLRCSPRSGDLSVYWYQQSLDQGLQFLIQYYNGEERAKGNILERFSAQQFPDLHSELNLSSLELGDSALYFCASSVGLGTDTQYFGPGTRLTVL.

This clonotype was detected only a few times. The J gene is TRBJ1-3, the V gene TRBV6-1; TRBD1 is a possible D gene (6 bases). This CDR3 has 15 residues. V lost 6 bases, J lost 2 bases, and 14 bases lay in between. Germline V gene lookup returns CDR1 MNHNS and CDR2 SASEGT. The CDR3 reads CASSLLGGTGNTIYF. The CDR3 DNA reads TGTGCCAGCAGCCTCCTCGGGGGCACTGGAAACACCATATATTTT.

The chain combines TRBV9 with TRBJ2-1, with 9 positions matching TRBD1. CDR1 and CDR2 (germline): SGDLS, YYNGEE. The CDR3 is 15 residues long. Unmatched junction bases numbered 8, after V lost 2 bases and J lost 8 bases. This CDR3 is CASSVGTGHGYEQFF. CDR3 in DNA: TGTGCCAGCAGCGTCGGGACAGGGCATGGGTATGAGCAGTTCTTC.